A selection of T cell receptor beta chains follows, all from one sample in a study of blood T cell repertoires in COVID-19. Data came from immunoSEQ multiplex PCR; TCRdb stores just in-frame clones and leaves some out. This sample has approximately 88,000 clones, with more than 70% found just once. The sequencing input was peripheral blood. The receptors shown here come from a woman in her 70s with acute or convalescent COVID-19. The CDR3 runs from the conserved cysteine through the conserved F or W. Each record gives: clone size, J gene, D gene, V gene, CDR3 DNA, CDR3 protein. A D gene is named only where the DNA matches it firmly. Size values are once, few and many counts, or a class for expanded clones, and some rows have none.

>NA|TRBJ2-2|NA|TRBV19
TGTGCCAGTACGCAGTACCCCGGGGAGCTGTTTTTT
CASTQYPGELFF
>NA|TRBJ1-2|TRBD1|TRBV7-9
TGTGCCAGCAGCTCCTTCGGACAGGCGGGCTATGGCTACACCTTC
CASSSFGQAGYGYTF
>NA|TRBJ1-5|TRBD1|TRBV30
TGTGCCTGGAGTGGCCGCGGACAGGTCAATCAGCCCCAGCATTTT
CAWSGRGQVNQPQHF
>NA|TRBJ2-2|NA|TRBV4-1
TGCGCCAGCAGCCAAGTACGGCAGGGCTTGGTCGGGGAGCTGTTTTTT
CASSQVRQGLVGELFF
>NA|TRBJ1-6|NA|TRBV20-1
TGCAGTGCTAATGACAGTGGCCGTAATTCACCCCTCCACTTT
CSANDSGRNSPLHF
>few|TRBJ2-3|TRBD1|TRBV4-1
TGCGCCAGCAGCTATTATTTCTCAGGGGGAGACACAGATACGCAGTATTTT
CASSYYFSGGDTDTQYF
>NA|TRBJ1-1|NA|TRBV9
TGTGCCAGCAGCGTAGAGTCCCTAACTGAAGCTTTCTTT
CASSVESLTEAFF
>NA|TRBJ1-5|TRBD1|TRBV6-2/TRBV6-3
TGTGCCAGCAGCCTTAAAGTGGGACAGGGTGTTCAGCCCCAGCATTTT
CASSLKVGQGVQPQHF
>NA|TRBJ2-3|NA|TRBV4-3
TGCGCCAGCAGCCAAGACACGGGAGCTTACACAGATACGCAGTATTTT
CASSQDTGAYTDTQYF
>NA|TRBJ1-2|NA|TRBV27
TGTGCCAGCAGTTTATCCCGGACAGCCCTGGGGGGCTACACCTTC
CASSLSRTALGGYTF
>NA|TRBJ2-2|TRBD1|TRBV7-9
TGTGCCAGCAGCCCTGGACAGGGCTTGACCGGGGAGCTGTTTTTT
CASSPGQGLTGELFF
>NA|TRBJ2-2|TRBD1|TRBV4-1
TGCGCCAGCAGCCACCCCCGAGGGGGCGGCACCGGGGAGCTGTTTTTT
CASSHPRGGGTGELFF
>NA|TRBJ1-1|NA|TRBV7-9
TGTGCCAGCAGCCTAGCGTTGGCCACTGAAGCTTTCTTT
CASSLALATEAFF
>NA|TRBJ2-1|TRBD1|TRBV18
TGTGCCAGCTCTCTCACCGGGACAGCGTTTACCGGGACCCAGGGTGAGCAGTTCTTC
CASSLTGTAFTGTQGEQFF
>NA|TRBJ1-5|TRBD1|TRBV24-1
TGTGCCACCAGTGAGACTACCACGGGACAGGGCTATCAGCCCCAGCATTTT
CATSETTTGQGYQPQHF
>NA|TRBJ2-2|NA|TRBV9
TGTGCCAGCAGCGTAGGCGGTCACACCGGGGAGCTGTTTTTT
CASSVGGHTGELFF
>NA|TRBJ1-2|TRBD1|TRBV28
TGTGCCAGCAGTCGACAGGGGGACTATGGCTACACCTTC
CASSRQGDYGYTF
>few|TRBJ2-1|NA|TRBV7-9
TGTGCCAGCAGCTTAGGCGGGAACTACAATGAGCAGTTCTTC
CASSLGGNYNEQFF
>NA|TRBJ1-2|NA|TRBV11-3
TGTGCCAGCAGCTTAGACGTAAACTATGGCTACACCTTC
CASSLDVNYGYTF
>NA|TRBJ1-1|TRBD1|TRBV6-5
TGTGCCAGCAGTTACTCGACAGGGGGCAGTACTGAAGCTTTCTTT
CASSYSTGGSTEAFF
>NA|TRBJ1-1|NA|TRBV19
TGTGCCACTCAAACTGCTGCGGGGGGGACTGAAGCTTTCTTT
CATQTAAGGTEAFF
>NA|TRBJ1-2|TRBD1|TRBV29-1
TGCAGCGTTGAAGAAGGGACAGGGGGCTATGGCTACACCTTC
CSVEEGTGGYGYTF
>NA|TRBJ1-2|NA|TRBV7-9
TGTGCCAGCAGCTTCGGCGAGTGGGCAATCTCCTTC
CASSFGEWAISF
>NA|TRBJ1-2|TRBD1|TRBV4-3
TGCGCCAGCAGCCCGATAGGTGGACAGGGGGCTGGAGTGGCAGGCTACACCTTC
CASSPIGGQGAGVAGYTF
>NA|TRBJ1-2|TRBD1|TRBV28
TGTGCCAGCAGTCCCTTCAGCGGAGTGGGGACAGGGGATTCTGGCTACACCTTC
CASSPFSGVGTGDSGYTF
>NA|TRBJ1-1|TRBD1|TRBV9
TGTGCCAGCAGCCCCAGGGGGCTGACTGAAGCTTTCTTT
CASSPRGLTEAFF
>NA|TRBJ1-5|TRBD1|TRBV24-1
TGTGCCACCCAGAACCCAGGGGGACGGGGTATTATGGGCAATCAGCCCCAGCATTTT
CATQNPGGRGIMGNQPQHF
>NA|TRBJ1-6|NA|TRBV15
TGTGCCACCAGCCCATGGGACGGGGAGGTGGAACCCCTCCACTTT
CATSPWDGEVEPLHF
>NA|TRBJ1-6|NA|TRBV7-9
TGTGCCAGCAGCTTAGCGATCCAGGCCTCACCCCTCCACTTT
CASSLAIQASPLHF
>NA|TRBJ2-1|TRBD2|TRBV7-9
TGTGCCAGTTACCGGACTAGCAGCTACAATGAGCAGTTCTTC
CASYRTSSYNEQFF
>NA|TRBJ2-5|TRBD1|TRBV3-1/TRBV3-2
TGTGCCAGCAGCCCCACAGGGGGCGTCTTAGAGACCCAGTACTTC
CASSPTGGVLETQYF
>few|TRBJ1-1|NA|TRBV27
TGTGCCAGCAGTTTATTCTCCCCCCGGGGGGCTTTCGGCACTGAAGCTTTCTTT
CASSLFSPRGAFGTEAFF
>NA|TRBJ2-1|TRBD2|TRBV4-2
TGTGCCAGCAGCCGGGGGGGGATCAATGAGCAGTTCTTC
CASSRGGINEQFF